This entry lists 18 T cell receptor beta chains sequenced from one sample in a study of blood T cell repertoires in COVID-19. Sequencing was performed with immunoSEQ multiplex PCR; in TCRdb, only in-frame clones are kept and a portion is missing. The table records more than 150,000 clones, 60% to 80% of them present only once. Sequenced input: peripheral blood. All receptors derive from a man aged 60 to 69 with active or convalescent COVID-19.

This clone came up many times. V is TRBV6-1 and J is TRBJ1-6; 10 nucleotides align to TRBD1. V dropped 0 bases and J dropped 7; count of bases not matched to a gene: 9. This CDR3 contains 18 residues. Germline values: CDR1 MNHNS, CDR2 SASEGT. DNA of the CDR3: TGTGCCAGCAGTGAAGCGGCGACAGGGGGCAGGTTGAATTCACCCCTCCACTTT. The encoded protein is CASSEAATGGRLNSPLHF.

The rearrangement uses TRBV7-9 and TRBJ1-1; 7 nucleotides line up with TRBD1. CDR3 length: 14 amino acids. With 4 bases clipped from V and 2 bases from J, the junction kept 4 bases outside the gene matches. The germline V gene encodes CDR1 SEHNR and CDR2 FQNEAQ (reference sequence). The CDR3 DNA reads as TGTGCCAGCAGCTCGCGGACAGGCAACACTGAAGCTTTCTTT. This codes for CASSSRTGNTEAFF.

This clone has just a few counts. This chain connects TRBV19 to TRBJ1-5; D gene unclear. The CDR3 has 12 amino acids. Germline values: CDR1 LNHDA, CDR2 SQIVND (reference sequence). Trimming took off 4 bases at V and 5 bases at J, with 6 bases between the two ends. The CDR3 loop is CASSKRDQPQHF. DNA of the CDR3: TGTGCCAGTAGTAAGAGGGATCAGCCCCAGCATTTT.

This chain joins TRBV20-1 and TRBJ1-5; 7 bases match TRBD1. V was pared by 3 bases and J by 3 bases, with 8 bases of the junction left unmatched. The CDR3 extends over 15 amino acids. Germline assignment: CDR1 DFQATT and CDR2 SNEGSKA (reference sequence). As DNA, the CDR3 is TGCAGTGCTAGTAGGCCAGGGGGTTCCAATCAGCCCCAGCATTTT. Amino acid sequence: CSASRPGGSNQPQHF.

CDR3 in amino acids: CASSVEAGLGEQYF. CDR3 coding DNA: TGTGCCAGCAGTGTCGAGGCGGGCCTAGGGGAGCAGTACTTC. V usage is TRBV6-4 and J usage is TRBJ2-7, with a possible D match to TRBD2 (5 bases). Trimming left V 4 bases short and J 7 bases short, with 17 bases between. This CDR3 region has 14 residues. The germline V gene has CDR1 MRHNA and CDR2 SNTAGT.

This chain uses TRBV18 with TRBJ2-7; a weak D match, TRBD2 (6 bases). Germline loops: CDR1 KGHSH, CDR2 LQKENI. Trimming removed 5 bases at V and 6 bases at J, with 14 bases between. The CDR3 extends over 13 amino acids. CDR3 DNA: TGTGCCAGCTCATTTCCCGGGACTCCCGAGCAGTACTTC. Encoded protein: CASSFPGTPEQYF.

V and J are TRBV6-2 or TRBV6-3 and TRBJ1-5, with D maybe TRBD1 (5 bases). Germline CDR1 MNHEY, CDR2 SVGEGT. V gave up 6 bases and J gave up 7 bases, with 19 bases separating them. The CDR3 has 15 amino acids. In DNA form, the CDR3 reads TGTGCCAGCAGCCACCGGACACCCGCAAGGCAGCCCCAGCATTTT. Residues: CASSHRTPARQPQHF.

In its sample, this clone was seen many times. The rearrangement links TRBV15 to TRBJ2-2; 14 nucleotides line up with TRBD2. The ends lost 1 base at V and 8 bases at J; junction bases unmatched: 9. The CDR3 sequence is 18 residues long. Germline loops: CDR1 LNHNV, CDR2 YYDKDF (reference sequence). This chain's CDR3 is CATSRVATSGRAEGELFF. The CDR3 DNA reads TGTGCCACCAGCAGAGTGGCGACTAGCGGGAGGGCCGAAGGGGAGCTGTTTTTT.

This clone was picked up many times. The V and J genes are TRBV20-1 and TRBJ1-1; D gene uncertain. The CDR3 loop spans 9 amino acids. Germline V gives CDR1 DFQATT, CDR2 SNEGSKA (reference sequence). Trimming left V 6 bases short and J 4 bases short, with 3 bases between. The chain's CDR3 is CSASTEAFF. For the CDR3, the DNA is TGCAGTGCCTCCACTGAAGCTTTCTTT.

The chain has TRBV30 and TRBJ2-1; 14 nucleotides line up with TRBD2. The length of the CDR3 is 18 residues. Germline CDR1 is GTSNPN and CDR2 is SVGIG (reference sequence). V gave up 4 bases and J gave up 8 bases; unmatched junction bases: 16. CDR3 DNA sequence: TGTGCCTGGAAGGGAACCGGGAGGACTAGCGGGAGGTTCGATGAGCAGTTCTTC. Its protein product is CAWKGTGRTSGRFDEQFF.

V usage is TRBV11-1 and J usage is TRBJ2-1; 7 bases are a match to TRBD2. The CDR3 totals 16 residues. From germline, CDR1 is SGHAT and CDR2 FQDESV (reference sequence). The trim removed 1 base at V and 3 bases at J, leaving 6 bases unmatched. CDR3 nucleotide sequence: TGTGCCAGCAGCTTAGGGTCCGGCGGGAGCTACAATGAGCAGTTCTTC. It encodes CASSLGSGGSYNEQFF.

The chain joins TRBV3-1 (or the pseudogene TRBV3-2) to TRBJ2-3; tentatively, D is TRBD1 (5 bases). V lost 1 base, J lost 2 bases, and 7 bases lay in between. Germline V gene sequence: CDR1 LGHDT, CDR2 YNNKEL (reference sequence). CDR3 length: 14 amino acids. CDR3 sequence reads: CASSQGQTTDTQYF. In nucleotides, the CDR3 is TGTGCCAGCAGCCAAGGACAGACCACAGATACGCAGTATTTT.

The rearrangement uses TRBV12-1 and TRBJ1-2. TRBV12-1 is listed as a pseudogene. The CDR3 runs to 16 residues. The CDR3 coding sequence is TGTGCCAGCAGCTTTGCCCGTGAAAGAGGGCCCTATGGCTACACCTTC. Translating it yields CASSFARERGPYGYTF.

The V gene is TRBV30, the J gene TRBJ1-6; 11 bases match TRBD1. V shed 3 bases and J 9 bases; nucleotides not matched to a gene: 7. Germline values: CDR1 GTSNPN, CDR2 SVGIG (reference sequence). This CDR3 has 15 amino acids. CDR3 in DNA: TGTGCCTGGAGGGCTGGGGACAGGGGGGTTTCACCCCTCCACTTT. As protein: CAWRAGDRGVSPLHF.

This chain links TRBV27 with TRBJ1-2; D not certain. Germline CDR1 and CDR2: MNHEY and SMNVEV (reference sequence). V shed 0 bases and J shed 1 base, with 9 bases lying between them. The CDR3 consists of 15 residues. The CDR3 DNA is TGTGCCAGCAGTTTATCCCTTCGGGGTAACTATGGCTACACCTTC. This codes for CASSLSLRGNYGYTF.

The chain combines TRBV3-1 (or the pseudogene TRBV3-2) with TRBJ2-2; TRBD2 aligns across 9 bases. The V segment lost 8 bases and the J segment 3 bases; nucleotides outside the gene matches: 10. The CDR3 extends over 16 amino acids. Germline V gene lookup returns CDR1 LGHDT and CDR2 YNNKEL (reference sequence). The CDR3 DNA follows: TGTGCCAGCGAGGGGGTTAGCGGGAGTTACACCGGGGAGCTGTTTTTT. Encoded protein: CASEGVSGSYTGELFF.

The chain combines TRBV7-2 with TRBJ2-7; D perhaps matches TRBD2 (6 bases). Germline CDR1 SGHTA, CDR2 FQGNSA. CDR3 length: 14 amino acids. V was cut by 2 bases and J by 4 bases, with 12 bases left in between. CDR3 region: CASSLQGGFYEQYF. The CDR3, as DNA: TGTGCCAGCAGCTTACAGGGAGGTTTTTACGAGCAGTACTTC.

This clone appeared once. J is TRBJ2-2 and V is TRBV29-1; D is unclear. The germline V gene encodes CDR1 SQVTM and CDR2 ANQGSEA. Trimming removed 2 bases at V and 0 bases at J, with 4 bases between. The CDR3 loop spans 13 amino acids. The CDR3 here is CSVEHSNTGELFF. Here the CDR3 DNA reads TGCAGCGTTGAACACTCGAACACCGGGGAGCTGTTTTTT.